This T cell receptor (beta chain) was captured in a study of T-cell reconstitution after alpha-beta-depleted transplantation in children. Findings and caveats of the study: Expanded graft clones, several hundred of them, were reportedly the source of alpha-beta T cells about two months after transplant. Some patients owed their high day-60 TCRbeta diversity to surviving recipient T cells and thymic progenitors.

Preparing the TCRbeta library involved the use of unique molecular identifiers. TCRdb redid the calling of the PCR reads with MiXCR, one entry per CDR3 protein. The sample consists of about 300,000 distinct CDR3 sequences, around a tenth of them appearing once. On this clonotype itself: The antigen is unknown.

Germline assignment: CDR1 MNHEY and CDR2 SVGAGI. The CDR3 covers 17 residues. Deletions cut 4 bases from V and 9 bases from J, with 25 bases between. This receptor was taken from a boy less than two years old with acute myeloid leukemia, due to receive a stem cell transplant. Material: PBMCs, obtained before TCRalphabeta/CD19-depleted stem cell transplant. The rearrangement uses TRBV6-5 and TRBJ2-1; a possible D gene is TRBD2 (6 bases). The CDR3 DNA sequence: TGTGCCAGCAGTTTGGGCGTCCCGGGACTCACCCGAGGTGAGCAGTTCTTC. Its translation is CASSLGVPGLTRGEQFF.